Presented here are 2 T cell receptor beta chains from one specimen sequenced in a study of blood T cells in healthy people across ages (dated by TCRdb to 2014 to 2015). Receptors were amplified or captured by 5' RACE. This sample was sequenced with an Illumina HiSeq 2500. A second PCR of roughly 6 to 11 cycles was performed with a sample-barcoded 5' primer and a J-beta primer mix. TCRdb reanalyzed the raw reads on its own, using fastp at Q25 for trimming and MiXCR for clone calling, and kept in-frame beta chains. Rows matching on CDR3 protein sequence are summarized as one entry with the most common DNA and genes. The sample table lists over 1,300,000 distinct CDR3 sequences, approximately 59% of them with a count of one. The ten largest clones capture roughly 7% of the sample. Sequencing was carried out using blood. The receptors were gathered from a man in his late teens or twenties in good health.

This clonotype has a count of ten or more. The V and J genes are TRBV20-1 and TRBJ2-3; TRBD2 is a possible D gene (5 bases). This CDR3 is built from 13 residues. V lost 7 bases and J 2 bases, leaving 13 bases between the germline ends. CDR1 and CDR2 (germline): DFQATT, SNEGSKA (reference sequence). The CDR3 loop is CSGHGAATDTQYF. CDR3 in DNA: TGCAGTGGGCATGGAGCGGCCACAGATACGCAGTATTTT.

The rearrangement uses TRBV6-6 and TRBJ2-1, with 7 bases that match TRBD1. Germline V gives CDR1 MNHNY, CDR2 SVGAGI (reference sequence). This CDR3 is built from 17 residues. V lost 0 bases, J lost 5 bases, and 10 bases stayed unmatched. The chain's CDR3 is CASSYSIQRGPDNEQFF. CDR3 nucleotides: TGTGCCAGCAGTTACTCGATACAAAGGGGGCCAGACAATGAGCAGTTCTTC.